This T cell receptor beta chain was documented in a study of blood T cell repertoires in COVID-19. Whole-study context: Material from acute and convalescent COVID-19 was sourced from the United States, Italy and Spain.

The V gene's germline CDR1 is MDHEN and CDR2 SYDVKM. Trimming left V 6 bases short and J 1 base short, with 19 bases between. The CDR3 is 17 residues long. Using immunoSEQ multiplex PCR, the repertoire was profiled, and TCRdb retains in-frame clones only, with some absent. Of around 67,000 clones listed, around 90% were seen once; the top ten hold roughly a fifth. Sequences were obtained from peripheral blood. The source of this sequence is a woman of 80 years or more with acute or convalescent COVID-19. This chain links TRBV28 with TRBJ1-3; D is perhaps TRBD1 (6 bases). The CDR3: CASRTFPPDRSGNTIYF. For the CDR3, the DNA is TGTGCCAGCAGAACATTCCCTCCGGACAGATCTGGAAACACCATATATTTT.